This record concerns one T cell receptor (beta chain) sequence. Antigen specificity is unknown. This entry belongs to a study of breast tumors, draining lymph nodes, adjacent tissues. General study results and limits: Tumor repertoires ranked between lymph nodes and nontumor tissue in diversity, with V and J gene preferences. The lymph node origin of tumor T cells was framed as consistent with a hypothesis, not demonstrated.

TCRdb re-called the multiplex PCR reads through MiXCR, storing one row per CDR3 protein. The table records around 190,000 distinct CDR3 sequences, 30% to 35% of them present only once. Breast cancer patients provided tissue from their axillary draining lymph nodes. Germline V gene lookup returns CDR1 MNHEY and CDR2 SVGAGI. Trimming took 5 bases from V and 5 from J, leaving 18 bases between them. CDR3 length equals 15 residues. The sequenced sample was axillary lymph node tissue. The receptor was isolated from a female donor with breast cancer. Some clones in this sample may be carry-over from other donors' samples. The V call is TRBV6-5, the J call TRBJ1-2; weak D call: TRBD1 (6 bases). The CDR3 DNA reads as TGTGCCAGCAGTCACGGTACAGGGTTAGGTTATGGCTACACCTTC. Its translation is CASSHGTGLGYGYTF.